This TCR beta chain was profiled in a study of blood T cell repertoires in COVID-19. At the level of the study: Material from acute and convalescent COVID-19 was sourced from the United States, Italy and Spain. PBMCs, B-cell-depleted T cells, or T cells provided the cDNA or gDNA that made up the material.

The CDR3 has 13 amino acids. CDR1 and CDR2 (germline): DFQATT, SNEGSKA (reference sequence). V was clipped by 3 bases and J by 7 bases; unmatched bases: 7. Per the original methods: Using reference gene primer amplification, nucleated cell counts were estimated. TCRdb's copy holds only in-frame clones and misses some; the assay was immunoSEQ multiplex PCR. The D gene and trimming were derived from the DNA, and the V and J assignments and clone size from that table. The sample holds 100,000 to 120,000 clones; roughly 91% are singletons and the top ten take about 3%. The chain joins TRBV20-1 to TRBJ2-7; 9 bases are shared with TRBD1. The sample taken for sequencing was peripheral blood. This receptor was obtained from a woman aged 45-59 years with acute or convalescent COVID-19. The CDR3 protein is CSASSGQGREQYF. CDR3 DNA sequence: TGCAGTGCTAGTTCAGGACAGGGGAGGGAGCAGTACTTC.